Shown below are 11 T cell receptor beta chains from a single sample sequenced in a study of CXCR3 chemokines and chemotherapy response in bladder cancer. TCRdb passed the PCR reads through MiXCR, listing each CDR3 protein once. The repertoire includes about 3,500 distinct CDR3 sequences, about 25% of them detected once, and approximately 13% sits in the top ten. This specimen was taken from a patient whose treatment included neoadjuvant chemotherapy. These receptors came from a human donor with bladder cancer that did not respond to neoadjuvant chemotherapy.

For this clonotype: The likely explanation is a read error, given a far larger clone one base away. V is TRBV6-2 or TRBV6-3 and J is TRBJ2-1, with 8 nucleotides matching TRBD1. This CDR3 has 15 amino acids. Trimming cost V 8 bases and J 10 bases; bases outside gene matches: 16. The germline V gene has CDR1 MNHEY and CDR2 SVGEGT. The CDR3 region is CASYGWTGSTYEQFF. The CDR3 DNA reads TGTGCCAGCTACGGTTGGACAGGGAGCACCTACGAGCAGTTCTTC.

This clonotype is medium-sized (0.01 to 0.1%) within its sample. The J gene is TRBJ2-7, the V gene TRBV6-2 or TRBV6-3; no definite D call. This CDR3 is built from 13 residues. V lost 2 bases to trimming and J lost 9 bases, with 14 bases between them. Germline assignment: CDR1 MNHEY and CDR2 SVGEGT. In DNA form, the CDR3 reads TGTGCCAGCAGTTACGACCTCACGTGGGGGCAGTACTTC. This codes for CASSYDLTWGQYF.

A word on this clonotype: A far larger clone lies a single base away; this is likely a read error. This chain uses TRBV19 with TRBJ2-1; D unresolved. CDR1 is LNHDA, CDR2 SQIVND, per germline (reference sequence). This CDR3 spans 13 amino acids. Trimming took 5 bases from V and 10 from J, leaving 15 bases between them. CDR3 loop: CASSPIGPYEQFF. The CDR3 DNA is TGTGCCAGTAGTCCAATCGGACCCTACGAGCAGTTCTTC.

At least ten counts were recorded for this clonotype. V is TRBV7-3 and J is TRBJ2-7, with D hard to call. Trimming took off 2 bases at V and 3 bases at J, with 8 bases between the two ends. The CDR3 runs 13 residues. CDR1 SGHTA and CDR2 FQGTGA come from the germline V gene. In DNA, the CDR3 is TGTGCCAGCAGCTTAGTAAAGGGCTACGAGCAGTACTTC. Protein sequence: CASSLVKGYEQYF.

Ten or more counts support this clonotype. The chain is built from TRBV12-5 and TRBJ1-2; D is ambiguous. Germline CDR1 is LGHNT and CDR2 is FRNRAP. V dropped 0 bases and J dropped 8 bases, with 10 bases sitting between them. CDR3 length: 13 residues. The CDR3 loop is CASGLVPSVGYTF. For the CDR3, the DNA is TGTGCTAGTGGTTTGGTACCGTCCGTGGGCTACACCTTC.

This clonotype occurred many times. The chain recombines TRBV12-5 with TRBJ2-1; 12 positions agree with TRBD2. V lost 2 bases and J lost 6; bases outside the gene matches: 5. Per germline, CDR1 LGHNT and CDR2 FRNRAP. The CDR3 consists of 16 residues. The chain's CDR3 is CASGLPTSGGINEQFF. The CDR3 region has the DNA TGTGCTAGTGGTTTGCCGACTAGCGGGGGCATCAATGAGCAGTTCTTC.

The chain couples TRBV11-2 to TRBJ1-2; a weak D match, TRBD1 (5 bases). The germline V and J ends were trimmed by 5 bases and 9 bases, with 19 bases remaining between them. In germline, CDR1 is SGHAT, CDR2 FQNNGV. The length of the CDR3 is 14 residues. The CDR3 spells CASSATGAVSRYTF. CDR3 coding DNA: TGTGCCAGCAGCGCGACCGGGGCCGTATCGCGCTACACCTTC.

The V and J genes are TRBV6-2 or TRBV6-3 and TRBJ1-1, with TRBD1 matching over 9 bases. Trimming cost V 3 bases and J 0 bases; bases outside gene matches: 8. CDR1 and CDR2 from the germline V gene are MNHEY and SVGEGT. The CDR3 is made up of 17 amino acids. CDR3 region: CASSYRTGAGMNTEAFF. The CDR3 nucleotides are TGTGCCAGCAGTTATCGGACAGGGGCCGGGATGAACACTGAAGCTTTCTTT.

With respect to this clonotype: This likely reflects a read error, since a far larger clone is one base away. The rearrangement joins TRBV10-3 to TRBJ1-2; D is undetermined. The J call may be mistaken, given a closer DNA end match to TRBJ2-1. The CDR3 totals 13 residues. Germline loops: CDR1 ENHRY, CDR2 SYGVKD. The CDR3: CAIGDTPYNEQFF. The CDR3 nucleotides are TGTGCCATCGGGGATACCCCCTACAATGAGCAGTTCTTC.

In its sample, this clonotype is large. The chain links TRBV29-1 to TRBJ1-1; TRBD1 might be the D (5 bases). This CDR3 has 12 residues. V lost 3 bases and J lost 10, with 15 bases in between. Looked up from germline, CDR1 is SQVTM and CDR2 is ANQGSEA. DNA of the CDR3: TGCAGCGTTGATGCCGGGGCTGGACGAGCTTTCTTT. The encoded protein is CSVDAGAGRAFF.

This clonotype was picked up many times. The V call is TRBV15, the J call TRBJ2-5; 7 bases line up with TRBD1. CDR1 and CDR2 (germline): LNHNV, YYDKDF (reference sequence). J lost 2 bases, V lost 7 bases, and 13 bases had no gene match. The CDR3 runs 16 residues. The CDR3 protein is CATNLGQASFQETQYF. The CDR3 coding sequence is TGTGCCACCAACCTAGGACAGGCGAGCTTTCAAGAGACCCAGTACTTC. The whole variable domain, filled in from reference TRBV15 and TRBJ2-5, reads DAMVIQNPRYQVTQFGKPVTLSCSQTLNHNVMYWYQQKSSQAPKLLFHYYDKDFNNEADTPDNFQSRRPNTSFCFLDIRSPGLGDTAMYLCATNLGQASFQETQYFGPGTRLLVL.